These 21 T cell receptor beta chains share one sample of origin, sequenced in a study of cytomegalovirus exposure and HLA in healthy donors (dated 2017 in TCRdb). Libraries came from the immunoSEQ multiplex PCR assay. A mixture of 60 forward primers for TCR Vbeta segments and 13 reverse primers for TCR Jbeta segments was used in the multiplex PCR. TCRdb took this table from immuneACCESS and kept in-frame rearrangements with V and J called. Such tables lack part of the clones; where checked against another copy, unresolved V genes explain under half of the gap, and the rest is unexplained. This sample lists roughly 290,000 clones; 80% to 90% were detected once. About 2.5% of the sample is in the top ten clones. Sequenced input: PBMCs. The receptors were gathered from a woman under 30 in good health and CMV-seronegative.

V is TRBV9 and J is TRBJ1-6, with TRBD1 matching over 12 bases. The V gene end was trimmed by 1 base and the J gene end by 10 bases; junction bases not matched to a gene: 6. The CDR3 contains 16 residues. CDR1 SGDLS and CDR2 YYNGEE come from the germline V gene. CDR3 loop: CASSVSAGTGGSPLHF. CDR3 DNA: TGTGCCAGCAGCGTATCAGCCGGGACAGGGGGCTCACCCCTCCACTTT.

The chain carries TRBV10-3 and TRBJ1-5, with 8 bases aligning to TRBD1. The trim removed 3 bases at V and 1 base at J, leaving 2 bases unmatched. In germline, CDR1 is ENHRY, CDR2 SYGVKD. The CDR3 has 15 residues. CDR3 coding DNA: TGTGCCATCAGTGACGACAGGGGAAGCAATCAGCCCCAGCATTTT. This translates into CAISDDRGSNQPQHF.

The V call is TRBV6-6, the J call TRBJ1-5; D is unclear. Per the germline V gene, CDR1 is MNHNY and CDR2 is SVGAGI (reference sequence). This CDR3 spans 15 amino acids. V was trimmed by 3 bases and J by 0 bases, leaving 9 bases between them. The DNA for the CDR3 is TGTGCCAGCAGTTATGGTCAGGTTAGCAATCAGCCCCAGCATTTT. This translates into CASSYGQVSNQPQHF.

The chain carries TRBV7-9 and TRBJ1-4; no reliable D call. The CDR3 runs 15 residues. CDR1 SEHNR and CDR2 FQNEAQ come from the germline V gene (reference sequence). Trimming cost V 5 bases and J 11 bases, with 21 bases left between them. CDR3 bases: TGTGCCAGCAGCACGACGACCGCAATGGGCGGGAAACTGTTTTTT. This codes for CASSTTTAMGGKLFF.

V usage is TRBV5-1 and J usage is TRBJ2-7; TRBD1 matches 7 bases. CDR1 and CDR2 from the germline V gene are SGHRS and YFSETQ. This CDR3 is built from 14 residues. Unmatched junction bases numbered 9, after V lost 0 bases and J lost 9 bases. CDR3 amino acids: CASSLEDRDPRQYF. The CDR3 bases are TGCGCCAGCAGCTTGGAAGACAGGGATCCACGGCAGTACTTC.

The V call is TRBV6-1, the J call TRBJ1-4; 8 bases are a match to TRBD1. CDR1 and CDR2 from the germline V gene are MNHNS and SASEGT. After removal of 6 bases from V and 7 bases from J, the junction contained 7 bases not matched to a gene. The CDR3 has 14 amino acids. The chain's CDR3 is CASSRGQAGEKLFF. CDR3 nucleotides: TGTGCCAGCAGCCGGGGACAGGCGGGTGAAAAACTGTTTTTT.

The rearrangement uses TRBV9 and TRBJ2-3; no firm D call. V was cut by 5 bases and J by 2 bases, with 12 bases left in between. This CDR3 has 14 residues. Germline assignment: CDR1 SGDLS and CDR2 YYNGEE. CDR3 in amino acids: CASSRHFSTDTQYF. CDR3 DNA: TGTGCCAGCAGTCGACATTTCTCCACAGATACGCAGTATTTT.

This rearrangement joins TRBV21-1 to TRBJ1-2; TRBD1 reflects the table's D call only, with no check against the DNA. TRBV21-1 is annotated as a pseudogene. The CDR3 runs 17 residues. CDR3 loop: CASTPRGTGGASYGYTF. The CDR3 DNA follows: TGTGCCAGCACACCGAGAGGTACAGGGGGCGCTTCCTATGGCTACACCTTC.

The chain couples TRBV29-1 to TRBJ1-5, with TRBD1 matching 12 bases. CDR3 length equals 18 residues. The germline V gene encodes CDR1 SQVTM and CDR2 ANQGSEA. The ends lost 5 bases at V and 0 bases at J; junction bases unmatched: 11. As DNA, the CDR3 is TGCAGCGTTATATCCGGGACAGGGGGCCCGTATAGCAATCAGCCCCAGCATTTT. It yields the protein CSVISGTGGPYSNQPQHF.

This rearrangement joins TRBV5-1 to TRBJ1-1; a weak D match, TRBD1 (6 bases). The CDR3 totals 14 residues. V lost 1 base, J lost 1 base, and 8 bases lay in between. Germline V CDR1 and CDR2: SGHRS, YFSETQ. This CDR3 is CASSLPTGNTEAFF. CDR3 coding DNA: TGCGCCAGCAGCTTGCCGACAGGGAACACTGAAGCTTTCTTT.

The chain couples TRBV7-8 to TRBJ2-7; the match to TRBD2 covers 7 bases. V shed 5 bases, J shed 2 bases, and the junction held 3 bases outside the gene matches. This CDR3 has 13 residues. Germline lookup yields CDR1 SGHVS and CDR2 FQNEAQ. For the CDR3, the DNA is TGTGCCAGCAGCCGGGCGGGGGCCTACGAGCAGTACTTC. It specifies CASSRAGAYEQYF.

To note about this clone: Other nucleotide sequences in the sample specify the same CDR3. The rearrangement uses TRBV5-1 and TRBJ2-5; TRBD1 matches at 10 bases. Germline assignment: CDR1 SGHRS and CDR2 YFSETQ. This CDR3 has 14 residues. J lost 4 bases, V lost 4 bases, and 4 bases had no gene match. The CDR3: CASSLGQGRETQYF. CDR3 in DNA: TGCGCCAGCAGCCTGGGACAGGGGAGAGAGACCCAGTACTTC.

This chain connects TRBV7-9 to TRBJ1-2; maybe TRBD1 (5 bases). The ends were cut back, 5 bases at V and 5 bases at J, with 12 bases in the middle. The CDR3 runs 13 residues. Germline-derived CDR1 and CDR2 are SEHNR and FQNEAQ (reference sequence). The CDR3 DNA reads as TGTGCCAGCAGCGTCGACGGGGGGTATGGCTACACCTTC. It yields the protein CASSVDGGYGYTF.

Regarding this clone: The sample holds other DNA sequences that translate to the same CDR3. The CDR3 region has the DNA TGTGCCAGCAGTAACCTCGGACAGGGGGGGGAAGCTTTCTTT. It codes for CASSNLGQGGEAFF. This rearrangement joins TRBV27 to TRBJ1-1, with TRBD1 matching over 10 bases. Per germline, CDR1 MNHEY and CDR2 SMNVEV (reference sequence). This CDR3 has 14 residues. With 5 bases clipped from V and 8 bases from J, the junction kept 8 bases outside the gene matches.

This clone was seen just once. The V and J genes are TRBV7-2 and TRBJ2-7; possibly TRBD1 for D (6 bases). The CDR3 has 15 amino acids. With 1 base removed from V and 3 bases from J, the gap between germline ends came to 13 bases. Germline-derived CDR1 and CDR2 are SGHTA and FQGNSA. CDR3 region: CASSLVRTAGYEQYF. In DNA form, the CDR3 reads TGTGCCAGCAGCTTAGTCCGGACAGCCGGCTACGAGCAGTACTTC.

This clone was detected only once. The V call is TRBV7-8, the J call TRBJ1-3; D gene ambiguous. V gave up 3 bases and J gave up 0 bases, with 18 bases separating them. The germline V gene has CDR1 SGHVS and CDR2 FQNEAQ. This CDR3 comprises 18 residues. CDR3 coding DNA: TGTGCCAGCAGCTTCAACTCAGGTGCCCCGCTCTCTGGAAACACCATATATTTT. It codes for CASSFNSGAPLSGNTIYF.

This clone showed up just a few times. This chain links TRBV25-1 with TRBJ2-7; TRBD1 matches 9 bases. From germline, CDR1 is MGHDK and CDR2 SYGVNS. Germline trimming cut 4 bases from V and 5 bases from J; bases unmatched to any gene: 3. The CDR3 has 13 residues. This chain's CDR3 is CASSGWTGDEQYF. CDR3 DNA: TGTGCCAGCAGTGGTTGGACAGGGGACGAGCAGTACTTC.

The chain uses TRBV5-1 and TRBJ1-1; 9 positions match TRBD1. CDR1 is SGHRS and CDR2 is YFSETQ in the germline V gene. The V and J ends lost 2 bases and 5 bases, in that order; junction bases with no gene match: 4. The length of the CDR3 is 14 residues. The CDR3 bases are TGCGCCAGCAGCTTCGGACAGGGGTGGACTGAAGCTTTCTTT. Its translation is CASSFGQGWTEAFF.

The gene calls are TRBV19 and TRBJ1-1; D is possibly TRBD1 (6 bases). The CDR3 runs to 13 residues. Germline CDR1 LNHDA, CDR2 SQIVND (reference sequence). Trimming took off 3 bases at V and 4 bases at J, with 9 bases between the two ends. CDR3 residues: CASSITGPTEAFF. CDR3 coding DNA: TGTGCCAGTAGTATTACAGGGCCCACTGAAGCTTTCTTT.

This rearrangement joins TRBV19 to TRBJ2-7, with 7 bases fitting TRBD2. The CDR3 runs 15 residues. Trimming cost V 5 bases and J 0 bases; bases outside gene matches: 7. Germline V gives CDR1 LNHDA, CDR2 SQIVND (reference sequence). The DNA for the CDR3 is TGTGCCAGTAGTGTGGGGCGGGGGAGCTCCTACGAGCAGTACTTC. Its translation: CASSVGRGSSYEQYF.

The rearrangement joins TRBV19 to TRBJ1-1; D is possibly TRBD1 (5 bases). CDR1 is LNHDA and CDR2 is SQIVND in the germline V gene (reference sequence). The V end was cut by 7 bases, the J end by 12 bases, with 24 bases between. The CDR3 is 14 residues long. Here the CDR3 DNA reads TGTGCCAGTATCAGATCAGGTTCAGGTGGGGGGACTTTCTTT. This translates into CASIRSGSGGGTFF.